These T cell receptor beta chains were read from a single sample in a study of blood T cell repertoires in COVID-19. Profiled with immunoSEQ multiplex PCR; TCRdb holds only in-frame clones, not every one. The table includes around 130,000 clones, about 86% detected once. Sequenced sample: PBMCs or T cells enriched from blood (not recorded which). These receptors were obtained from a man in his forties with acute COVID-19. Each CDR3 is given without its conserved first and last residue. The order of the fields is V gene, J gene, CDR3 length, CDR3 protein.

v_call: TRBV19; j_call: TRBJ2-5; cdr3_length: 12; cdr3_aa: ASSKTGGRETQY
v_call: TRBV7-9; j_call: TRBJ1-4; cdr3_length: 16; cdr3_aa: ASALSWGQGEWSQKLF
v_call: TRBV7-9; j_call: TRBJ2-1; cdr3_length: 11; cdr3_aa: ASSLGGSGEQF
v_call: TRBV19; j_call: TRBJ2-7; cdr3_length: 11; cdr3_aa: ASRGTGAYEQY
v_call: TRBV12-3/TRBV12-4; j_call: TRBJ2-3; cdr3_length: 11; cdr3_aa: ASSSPPVDTQY
v_call: TRBV5-1; j_call: TRBJ2-7; cdr3_length: 10; cdr3_aa: ASSITDDEQY
v_call: TRBV19; j_call: TRBJ2-1; cdr3_length: 13; cdr3_aa: ASSMGTSGNNEQF
v_call: TRBV2; j_call: TRBJ1-2; cdr3_length: 12; cdr3_aa: ASSSQGANYGYT
v_call: TRBV7-9; j_call: TRBJ1-5; cdr3_length: 16; cdr3_aa: ASSLAGAAHGPYQPQH
v_call: TRBV7-9; j_call: TRBJ2-4; cdr3_length: 9; cdr3_aa: ASEQRDIQY
v_call: TRBV12-3/TRBV12-4; j_call: TRBJ1-1; cdr3_length: 11; cdr3_aa: ASILLPGERAF
v_call: TRBV3-1/TRBV3-2; j_call: TRBJ1-2; cdr3_length: 13; cdr3_aa: ASSQDVGGENGYT
v_call: TRBV18; j_call: TRBJ1-1; cdr3_length: 14; cdr3_aa: ASSPLTTGAGTEAF
v_call: TRBV6-1; j_call: TRBJ1-6; cdr3_length: 14; cdr3_aa: ASSEAVWTGNSPLH
v_call: TRBV7-3; j_call: TRBJ1-1; cdr3_length: 11; cdr3_aa: ASSSGQDTEAF
v_call: TRBV30; j_call: TRBJ1-1; cdr3_length: 11; cdr3_aa: AFTRVTDTEAF
v_call: TRBV7-3; j_call: TRBJ2-1; cdr3_length: 15; cdr3_aa: ASSLDPPTSGGYEQF
v_call: TRBV5-1; j_call: TRBJ2-1; cdr3_length: 14; cdr3_aa: ASSSLALAGGNEQF
v_call: TRBV6-2/TRBV6-3; j_call: TRBJ2-7; cdr3_length: 10; cdr3_aa: ASSWSGYEQY
v_call: TRBV27; j_call: TRBJ1-1; cdr3_length: 12; cdr3_aa: ASSLGGRGTEAF
v_call: TRBV9; j_call: TRBJ2-2; cdr3_length: 13; cdr3_aa: ASSGAGGRTGELF
v_call: TRBV7-8; j_call: TRBJ1-6; cdr3_length: 14; cdr3_aa: ASSLDWDSYNSPLH
v_call: TRBV28; j_call: TRBJ1-5; cdr3_length: 11; cdr3_aa: ASGKRGNQPQH
v_call: TRBV7-3; j_call: TRBJ2-5; cdr3_length: 15; cdr3_aa: ASSFLPAGGRQETQY
v_call: TRBV6-5; j_call: TRBJ1-2; cdr3_length: 13; cdr3_aa: ASSTLTGLNYGYT
v_call: TRBV6-6; j_call: TRBJ1-5; cdr3_length: 13; cdr3_aa: ASSAQGGSNQPQH
v_call: TRBV5-6; j_call: TRBJ1-2; cdr3_length: 10; cdr3_aa: ASSSRDYGYT
v_call: TRBV11-2; j_call: TRBJ2-7; cdr3_length: 9; cdr3_aa: ASSSTYEQY
v_call: TRBV2; j_call: TRBJ2-5; cdr3_length: 15; cdr3_aa: ASSENSSGGDQETQY
v_call: TRBV4-2; j_call: TRBJ1-5; cdr3_length: 14; cdr3_aa: ASSQDWGQTYQPQH
v_call: TRBV6-5; j_call: TRBJ1-1; cdr3_length: 13; cdr3_aa: ASSYSLGGATEAF
v_call: TRBV11-3; j_call: TRBJ2-2; cdr3_length: 10; cdr3_aa: ASSFRDGELF
v_call: TRBV12-3/TRBV12-4; j_call: TRBJ2-7; cdr3_length: 11; cdr3_aa: ASSSGTGHEQY
v_call: TRBV7-8; j_call: TRBJ2-7; cdr3_length: 11; cdr3_aa: ASSRDSQYEQY
v_call: TRBV7-2; j_call: TRBJ1-6; cdr3_length: 14; cdr3_aa: ASSLVYLGEGSPLH
v_call: TRBV24-1; j_call: TRBJ1-1; cdr3_length: 12; cdr3_aa: ATSRSRDRTEAF
v_call: TRBV7-8; j_call: TRBJ1-4; cdr3_length: 13; cdr3_aa: ASSRRTGTNEKLF
v_call: TRBV30; j_call: TRBJ1-2; cdr3_length: 11; cdr3_aa: AGKPSANYGYT
v_call: TRBV18; j_call: TRBJ2-7; cdr3_length: 11; cdr3_aa: ASSPNNAYEQY
v_call: TRBV7-3; j_call: TRBJ2-1; cdr3_length: 12; cdr3_aa: ASSFRQVTSEQF
v_call: TRBV3-1/TRBV3-2; j_call: TRBJ2-7; cdr3_length: 16; cdr3_aa: ASSQSRDRDSRGYEQY
v_call: TRBV19; j_call: TRBJ1-1; cdr3_length: 13; cdr3_aa: ASSIHRVENTEAF
v_call: TRBV5-1; j_call: TRBJ1-5; cdr3_length: 11; cdr3_aa: ASSLQGDQPQH
v_call: TRBV28; j_call: TRBJ2-7; cdr3_length: 12; cdr3_aa: ASNLFGQGYEQY
v_call: TRBV19; j_call: TRBJ1-4; cdr3_length: 12; cdr3_aa: ASSTGGLNEKLF
v_call: TRBV27; j_call: TRBJ2-7; cdr3_length: 13; cdr3_aa: ASSFKAGGSYEQY
v_call: TRBV5-1; j_call: TRBJ2-3; cdr3_length: 11; cdr3_aa: ASRGEGTDTQY
v_call: TRBV10-1; j_call: TRBJ1-1; cdr3_length: 11; cdr3_aa: ASSPRTGTEAF
v_call: TRBV7-9; j_call: TRBJ1-2; cdr3_length: 11; cdr3_aa: ASSLGERVGYT
v_call: TRBV19; j_call: TRBJ2-3; cdr3_length: 12; cdr3_aa: ASSNEGVTDTQY
v_call: TRBV28; j_call: TRBJ1-1; cdr3_length: 11; cdr3_aa: ASRGQMITEAF
v_call: TRBV29-1; j_call: TRBJ2-5; cdr3_length: 12; cdr3_aa: SGTGGAGQETQY